Listed below are T cell receptor beta chains from one sample, sequenced in a study of shared clonotypes between healthy human individuals. Measured with immunoSEQ multiplex PCR; TCRdb has only the in-frame clones, and not every one. The data contain approximately 500,000 clones, 90% to 96% of them singletons. The specimen sequenced was naive CD4+ T cells sorted from blood. The receptors stem from a woman aged 25-40 years in good health. The conserved cysteine and the conserved F or W are not part of the CDR3 here. The D gene is left open where the match is weak. Size is omitted from some rows. Given values are once, few, many or a class for expanded clones.

d_call,j_call,clone_size,v_call,cdr3_aa
NA,TRBJ2-7,NA,TRBV11-3,ASSSTSSPYEQY
NA,TRBJ1-1,NA,TRBV18,ASSPSVNTEAF
TRBD1,TRBJ1-5,NA,TRBV7-8,ASSLGTGRNQPQH
NA,TRBJ2-7,NA,TRBV28,ASSPYWRSSSYEQY
NA,TRBJ2-3,NA,TRBV28,ASSFGGAGTDTQY
NA,TRBJ2-1,NA,TRBV5-4,ASSLLQGTHNEQF
NA,TRBJ2-5,NA,TRBV20-1,SARLGTQY
TRBD1,TRBJ1-1,NA,TRBV18,ASSPDRVVATEAF
TRBD2,TRBJ2-5,NA,TRBV10-3,AISDSSGAAQETQY
TRBD1,TRBJ1-2,NA,TRBV11-2,ASSPTDRADGYT
NA,TRBJ2-5,NA,TRBV28,ASSIPPGLGSETQY
TRBD1,TRBJ2-7,once,TRBV5-1,ASSLAGTGAYEQY
NA,TRBJ1-4,NA,TRBV28,ASSPMKRGQIEKLF
NA,TRBJ2-7,NA,TRBV15,ATSPWPSYEQY
TRBD2,TRBJ2-1,NA,TRBV28,ATTAKMGLAGVGEQF
TRBD1,TRBJ2-7,NA,TRBV4-1,ASSQWTGGDEQY
TRBD1,TRBJ1-3,NA,TRBV12-5,ASARGPGNTIY
NA,TRBJ1-1,NA,TRBV11-2,ASSLFPGQGNTEAF
TRBD1,TRBJ1-1,NA,TRBV27,ASSSDRGPEAF
TRBD1,TRBJ1-5,once,TRBV7-9,ASSADRGFNQPQH
TRBD2,TRBJ2-1,NA,TRBV19,ASSIAASGSSYNEQF
NA,TRBJ2-7,NA,TRBV28,ASSWPRGGFYEQY
NA,TRBJ2-3,once,TRBV5-1,ASSARDASADTQY